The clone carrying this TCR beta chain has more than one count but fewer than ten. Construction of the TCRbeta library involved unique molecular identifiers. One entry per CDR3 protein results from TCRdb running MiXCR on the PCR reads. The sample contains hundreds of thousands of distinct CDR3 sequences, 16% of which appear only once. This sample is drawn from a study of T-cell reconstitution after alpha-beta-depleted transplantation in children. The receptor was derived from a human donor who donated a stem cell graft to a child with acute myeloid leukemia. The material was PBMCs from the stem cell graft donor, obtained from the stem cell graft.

The CDR3, as DNA: TGTGCCAGCAGTCCCCTTTCCTCGGGACAGGGGGGGAATGAGCAGTTCTTC. Translated, it gives CASSPLSSGQGGNEQFF. This chain joins TRBV12-3 or TRBV12-4 and TRBJ2-1; 11 positions match TRBD1. The CDR3 runs 17 residues. After removal of 5 bases from V and 7 bases from J, the junction contained 13 bases not matched to a gene.